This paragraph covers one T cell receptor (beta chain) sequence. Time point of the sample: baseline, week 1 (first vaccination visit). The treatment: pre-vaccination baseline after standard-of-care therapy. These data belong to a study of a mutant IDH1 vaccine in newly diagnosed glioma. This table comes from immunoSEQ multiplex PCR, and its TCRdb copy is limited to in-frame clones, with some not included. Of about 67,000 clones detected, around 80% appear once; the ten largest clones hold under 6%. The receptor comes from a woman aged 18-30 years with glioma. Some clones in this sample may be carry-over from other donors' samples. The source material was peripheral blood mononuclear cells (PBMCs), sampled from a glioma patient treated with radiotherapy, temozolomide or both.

The CDR3 DNA sequence: TGTGCCAGCAGTTACCCGGGGGCCAGCCTGAACACTGAAGCTTTCTTT. It is translated as CASSYPGASLNTEAFF. The chain joins TRBV6-5 to TRBJ1-1; perhaps TRBD1 as D (6 bases). The V gene's germline CDR1 is MNHEY and CDR2 SVGAGI. The length of the CDR3 is 16 residues. V shed 2 bases and J shed 0 bases, with 13 bases lying between them.